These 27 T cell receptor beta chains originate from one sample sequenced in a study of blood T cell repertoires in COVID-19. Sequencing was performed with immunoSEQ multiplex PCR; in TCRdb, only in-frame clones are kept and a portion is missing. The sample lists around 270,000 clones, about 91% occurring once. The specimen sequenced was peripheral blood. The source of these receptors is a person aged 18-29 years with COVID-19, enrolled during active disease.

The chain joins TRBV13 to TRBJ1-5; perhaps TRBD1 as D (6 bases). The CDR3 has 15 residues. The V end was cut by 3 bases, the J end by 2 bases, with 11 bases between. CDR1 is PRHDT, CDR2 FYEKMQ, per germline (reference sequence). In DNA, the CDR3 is TGTGCCAGCAGCTTCTCAGGGGAAGGCAATCAGCCCCAGCATTTT. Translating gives CASSFSGEGNQPQHF.

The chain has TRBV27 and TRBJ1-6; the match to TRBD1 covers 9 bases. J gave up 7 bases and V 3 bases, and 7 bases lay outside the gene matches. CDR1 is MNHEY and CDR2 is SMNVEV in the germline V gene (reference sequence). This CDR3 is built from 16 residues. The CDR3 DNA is TGTGCCAGCAGTTTTGAACAGGGGGCAAGGAATTCACCCCTCCACTTT. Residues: CASSFEQGARNSPLHF.

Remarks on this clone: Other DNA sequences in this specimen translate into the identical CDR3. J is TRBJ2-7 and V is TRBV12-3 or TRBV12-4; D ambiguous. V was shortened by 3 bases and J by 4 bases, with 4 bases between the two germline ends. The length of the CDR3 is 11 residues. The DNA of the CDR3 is TGTGCCAGCAGTTTCAATTACGAGCAGTACTTC. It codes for CASSFNYEQYF.

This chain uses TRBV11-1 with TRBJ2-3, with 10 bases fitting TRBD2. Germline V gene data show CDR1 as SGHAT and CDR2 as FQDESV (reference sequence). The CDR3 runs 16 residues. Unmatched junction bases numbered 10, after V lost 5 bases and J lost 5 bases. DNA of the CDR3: TGTGCCAGCAGCCCATGGACTAGCGGCCATGAAGATACGCAGTATTTT. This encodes CASSPWTSGHEDTQYF.

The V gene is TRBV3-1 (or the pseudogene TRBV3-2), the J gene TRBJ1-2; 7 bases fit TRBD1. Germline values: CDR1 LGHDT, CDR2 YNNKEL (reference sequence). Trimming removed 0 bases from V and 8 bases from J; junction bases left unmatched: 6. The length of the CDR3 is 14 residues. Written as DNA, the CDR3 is TGTGCCAGCAGCCAAGATGAGACAGGGCGGGGCTACACCTTC. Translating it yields CASSQDETGRGYTF.

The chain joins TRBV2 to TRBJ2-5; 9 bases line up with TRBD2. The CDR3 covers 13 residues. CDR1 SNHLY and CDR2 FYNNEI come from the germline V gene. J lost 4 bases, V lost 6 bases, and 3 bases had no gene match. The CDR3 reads CASRVAGVETQYF. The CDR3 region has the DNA TGTGCCAGCAGGGTAGCGGGAGTAGAGACCCAGTACTTC.

This chain's CDR3 is CASSLIGPGSSSYNEQFF. The CDR3 DNA is TGTGCCAGCAGCTTAATCGGTCCCGGGTCTTCCTCCTACAATGAGCAGTTCTTC. The genes are TRBV7-8 and TRBJ2-1; the D is unclear. Germline V gene lookup returns CDR1 SGHVS and CDR2 FQNEAQ. The CDR3 has 18 amino acids. Trimming pared 2 bases from V and 0 bases from J, leaving 17 bases between.

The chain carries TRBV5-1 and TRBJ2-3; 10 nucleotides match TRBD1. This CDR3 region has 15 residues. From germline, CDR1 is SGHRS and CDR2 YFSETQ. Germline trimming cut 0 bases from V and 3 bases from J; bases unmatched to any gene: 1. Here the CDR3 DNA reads TGCGCCAGCAGCTTGGCGGGACAGGGGACAGATACGCAGTATTTT. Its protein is CASSLAGQGTDTQYF. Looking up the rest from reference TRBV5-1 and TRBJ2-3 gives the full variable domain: KAGVTQTPRYLIKTRGQQVTLSCSPISGHRSVSWYQQTPGQGLQFLFEYFSETQRNKGNFPGRFSGRQFSNSRSEMNVSTLELGDSALYLCASSLAGQGTDTQYFGPGTRLTVL.

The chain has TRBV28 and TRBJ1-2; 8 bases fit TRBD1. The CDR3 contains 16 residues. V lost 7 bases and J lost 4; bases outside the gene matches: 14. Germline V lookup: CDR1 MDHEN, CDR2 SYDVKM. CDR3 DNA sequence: TGTGCCAGCACCTCATTCACGGGACAGGTGTTCTATGGCTACACCTTC. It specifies CASTSFTGQVFYGYTF.

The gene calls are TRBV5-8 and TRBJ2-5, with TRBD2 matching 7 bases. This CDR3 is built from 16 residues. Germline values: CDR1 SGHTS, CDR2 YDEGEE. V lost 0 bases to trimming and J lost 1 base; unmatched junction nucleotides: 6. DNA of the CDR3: TGTGCCAGCAGCTTGGCCGTAGCGGGCTTCCAAGAGACCCAGTACTTC. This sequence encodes CASSLAVAGFQETQYF.

CDR3 region: CASSSGTSGNEQFF. The CDR3 nucleotides read TGTGCCAGCAGTTCCGGGACTAGCGGCAATGAGCAGTTCTTC. This sequence joins TRBV6-6 and TRBJ2-1; 11 bases are a match to TRBD2. CDR3 length: 14 amino acids. V was clipped by 4 bases and J by 6 bases; unmatched bases: 2. CDR1 MNHNY and CDR2 SVGAGI come from the germline V gene (reference sequence).

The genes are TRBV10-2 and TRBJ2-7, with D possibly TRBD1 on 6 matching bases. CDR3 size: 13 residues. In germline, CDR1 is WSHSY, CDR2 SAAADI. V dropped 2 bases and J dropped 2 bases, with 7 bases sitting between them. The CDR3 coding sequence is TGCGCCAGCAGTGAGGAGGGGGCCTACGAGCAGTACTTC. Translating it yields CASSEEGAYEQYF.

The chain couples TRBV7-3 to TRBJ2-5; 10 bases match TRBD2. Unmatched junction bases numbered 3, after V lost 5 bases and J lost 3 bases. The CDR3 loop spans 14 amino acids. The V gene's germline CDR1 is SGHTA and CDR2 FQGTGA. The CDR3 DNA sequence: TGTGCCAGCAGCATTACTAGCGGGAAAGAGACCCAGTACTTC. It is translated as CASSITSGKETQYF. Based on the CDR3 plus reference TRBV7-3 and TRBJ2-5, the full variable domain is GAGVSQTPSNKVTEKGKYVELRCDPISGHTALYWYRQSLGQGPEFLIYFQGTGAADDSGLPNDRFFAVRPEGSVSTLKIQRTERGDSAVYLCASSITSGKETQYFGPGTRLLVL.

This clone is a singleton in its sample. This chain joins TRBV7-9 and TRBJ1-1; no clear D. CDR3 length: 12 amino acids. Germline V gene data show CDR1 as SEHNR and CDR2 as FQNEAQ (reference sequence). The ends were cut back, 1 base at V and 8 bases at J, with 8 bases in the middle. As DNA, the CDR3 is TGTGCCAGCAGCTTAGGGGCAGAGGAAGCTTTCTTT. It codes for CASSLGAEEAFF.

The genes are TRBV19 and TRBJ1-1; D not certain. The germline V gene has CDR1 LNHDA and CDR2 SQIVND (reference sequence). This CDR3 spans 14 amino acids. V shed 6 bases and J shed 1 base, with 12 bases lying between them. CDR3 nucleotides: TGTGCCAGTAGCGTGGGAGTTAAGAACACTGAAGCTTTCTTT. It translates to CASSVGVKNTEAFF.

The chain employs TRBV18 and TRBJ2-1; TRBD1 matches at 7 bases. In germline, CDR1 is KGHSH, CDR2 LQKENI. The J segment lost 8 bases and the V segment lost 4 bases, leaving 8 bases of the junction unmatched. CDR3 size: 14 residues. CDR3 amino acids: CASSRGQRADEQFF. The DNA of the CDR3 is TGTGCCAGCTCACGGGGACAGAGGGCAGATGAGCAGTTCTTC.

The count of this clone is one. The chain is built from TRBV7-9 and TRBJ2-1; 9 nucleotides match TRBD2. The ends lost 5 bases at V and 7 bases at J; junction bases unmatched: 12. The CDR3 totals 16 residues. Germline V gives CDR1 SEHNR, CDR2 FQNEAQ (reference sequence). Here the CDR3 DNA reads TGTGCCAGCAGCCCCCCCACGAGCGGGAGGTCTAATGAGCAGTTCTTC. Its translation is CASSPPTSGRSNEQFF. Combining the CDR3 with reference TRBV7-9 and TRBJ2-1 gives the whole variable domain DTGVSQNPRHKITKRGQNVTFRCDPISEHNRLYWYRQTLGQGPEFLTYFQNEAQLEKSRLLSDRFSAERPKGSFSTLEIQRTEQGDSAMYLCASSPPTSGRSNEQFFGPGTRLTVL.

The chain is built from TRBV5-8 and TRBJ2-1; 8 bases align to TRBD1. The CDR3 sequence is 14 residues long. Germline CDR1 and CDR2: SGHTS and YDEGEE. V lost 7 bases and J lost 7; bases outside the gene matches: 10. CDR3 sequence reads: CASLQTGDLNEQFF. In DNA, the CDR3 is TGTGCCAGCCTTCAGACAGGGGATCTGAATGAGCAGTTCTTC.

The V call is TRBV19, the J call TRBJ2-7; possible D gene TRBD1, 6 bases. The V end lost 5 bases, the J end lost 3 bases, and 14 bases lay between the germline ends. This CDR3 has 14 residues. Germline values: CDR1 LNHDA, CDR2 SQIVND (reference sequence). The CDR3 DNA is TGTGCCAGTAGTCCTGGACAGATTTACTACGAGCAGTACTTC. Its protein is CASSPGQIYYEQYF. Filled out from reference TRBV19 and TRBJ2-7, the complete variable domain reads DGGITQSPKYLFRKEGQNVTLSCEQNLNHDAMYWYRQDPGQGLRLIYYSQIVNDFQKGDIAEGYSVSREKKESFPLTVTSAQKNPTAFYLCASSPGQIYYEQYFGPGTRLTVT.

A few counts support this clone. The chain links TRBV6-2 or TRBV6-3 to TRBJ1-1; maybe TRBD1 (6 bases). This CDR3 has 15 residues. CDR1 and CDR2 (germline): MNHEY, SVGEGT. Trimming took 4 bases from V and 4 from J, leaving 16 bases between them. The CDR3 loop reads CASSSRGGRGTEAFF. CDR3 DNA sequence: TGTGCCAGCAGTTCCAGGGGTGGGCGTGGCACTGAAGCTTTCTTT.

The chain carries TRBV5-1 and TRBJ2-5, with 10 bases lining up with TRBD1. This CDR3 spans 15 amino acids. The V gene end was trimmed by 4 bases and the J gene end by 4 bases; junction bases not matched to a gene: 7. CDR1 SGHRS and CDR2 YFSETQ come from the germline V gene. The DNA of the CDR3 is TGCGCCAGCAGCCAGGGACAGGGGTTTCGAGAGACCCAGTACTTC. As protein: CASSQGQGFRETQYF. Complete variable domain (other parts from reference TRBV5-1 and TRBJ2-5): KAGVTQTPRYLIKTRGQQVTLSCSPISGHRSVSWYQQTPGQGLQFLFEYFSETQRNKGNFPGRFSGRQFSNSRSEMNVSTLELGDSALYLCASSQGQGFRETQYFGPGTRLLVL.

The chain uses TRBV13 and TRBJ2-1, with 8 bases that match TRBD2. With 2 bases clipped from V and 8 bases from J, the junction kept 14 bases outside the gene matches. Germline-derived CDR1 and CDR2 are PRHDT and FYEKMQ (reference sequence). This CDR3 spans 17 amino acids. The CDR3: CASSLRVGGPAGDEQFF. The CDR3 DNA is TGTGCCAGCAGCTTAAGAGTGGGGGGTCCAGCGGGGGATGAGCAGTTCTTC.

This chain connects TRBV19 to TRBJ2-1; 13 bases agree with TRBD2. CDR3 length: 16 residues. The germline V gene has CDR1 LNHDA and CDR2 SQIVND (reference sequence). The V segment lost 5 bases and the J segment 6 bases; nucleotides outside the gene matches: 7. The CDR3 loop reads CASSGLAGELGNEQFF. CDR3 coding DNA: TGTGCCAGTAGTGGACTAGCGGGAGAGTTGGGCAATGAGCAGTTCTTC.

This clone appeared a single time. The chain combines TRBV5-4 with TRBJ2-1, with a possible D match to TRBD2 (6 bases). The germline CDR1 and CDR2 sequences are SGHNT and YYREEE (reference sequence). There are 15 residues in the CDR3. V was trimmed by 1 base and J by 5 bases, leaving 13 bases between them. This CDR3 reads CASSLLLGGNNEQFF. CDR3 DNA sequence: TGTGCCAGCAGCTTGTTGCTCGGCGGGAACAATGAGCAGTTCTTC.

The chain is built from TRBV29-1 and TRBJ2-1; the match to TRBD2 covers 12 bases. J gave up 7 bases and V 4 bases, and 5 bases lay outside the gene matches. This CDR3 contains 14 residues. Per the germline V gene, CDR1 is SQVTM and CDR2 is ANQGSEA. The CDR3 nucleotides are TGCAGCGTTGGGACTAGCGGGATAAAGAATGAGCAGTTCTTC. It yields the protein CSVGTSGIKNEQFF.

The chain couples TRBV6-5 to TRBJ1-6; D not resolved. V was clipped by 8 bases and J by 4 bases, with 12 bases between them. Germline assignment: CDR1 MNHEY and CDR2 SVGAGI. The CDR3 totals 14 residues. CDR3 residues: CASHPLNYNSPLHF. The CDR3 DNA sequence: TGTGCCAGCCACCCTCTAAATTATAATTCACCCCTCCACTTT.

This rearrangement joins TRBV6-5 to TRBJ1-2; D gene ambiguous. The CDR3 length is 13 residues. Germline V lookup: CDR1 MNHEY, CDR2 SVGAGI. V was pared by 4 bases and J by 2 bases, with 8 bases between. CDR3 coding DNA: TGTGCCAGCAGTTTCGGGGTAAACTATGGCTACACCTTC. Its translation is CASSFGVNYGYTF.